The rows below give T cell receptor beta chains drawn from one sample of a study of response to subunit inactivated influenza vaccine. TCRdb ran MiXCR on the RT-PCR reads and lists one entry per CDR3 protein. Found here are approximately 480,000 distinct CDR3 sequences, roughly 11% of them singletons; the top ten hold approximately 12%. The sample consisted of PBMCs from blood, taken roughly 6 weeks after vaccination. These TCRs come from a man aged 45-60 years who received an inactivated influenza vaccine. The CDR3 runs from the conserved cysteine through the conserved F or W. A D gene is named only where the DNA matches it firmly. Size is omitted from some rows. Given values are once, few, many or a class for expanded clones.

j_call	v_call	clone_size	d_call	cdr3_nt	cdr3_aa
TRBJ2-3	TRBV12-3/TRBV12-4	.	.	TGTGCCAGCAGCCCGGGACGCCACCCAGTGAATACGCAGTATTTT	CASSPGRHPVNTQYF
TRBJ1-5	TRBV19	few	.	TGTGCCAGTAGTATAGACCTGTCGGACAATCAGCCCCAGCATTTT	CASSIDLSDNQPQHF
TRBJ2-7	TRBV11-2	few	.	TGTGCCAGCAGCTTAAACCGGGGATGGCCCTACGAGCAGTACTTC	CASSLNRGWPYEQYF
TRBJ2-2	TRBV6-5	.	TRBD1	TGTGCCAGCAGTTCCGGGACAGGGTCCGGCGGGGAGCTGTTTTTT	CASSSGTGSGGELFF
TRBJ2-3	TRBV6-1	few	TRBD2	TGTGCCAGCATTCACGGGGGACTAGCGGGTCCAGATACGCAGTATTTT	CASIHGGLAGPDTQYF
TRBJ2-7	TRBV4-3	.	TRBD2	TGCGCCAGCAGCCAAGATCCGGGCGGGAGGGCCTCCTACGAGCAGTACTTC	CASSQDPGGRASYEQYF
TRBJ2-4	TRBV24-1	.	.	TGTGCCACCAGCGGACCGACGGGATCGGGAAACATTCAGTACTTC	CATSGPTGSGNIQYF
TRBJ2-6	TRBV20-1	few	.	TGCAGCGCCAAGCCGAGCTCTGGGGCCAACGTCCTGACTTTC	CSAKPSSGANVLTF
TRBJ2-3	TRBV7-9	few	TRBD2	TGTGCCAGCAGCAAGGGACTAGTGAACACAGATACGCAGTATTTT	CASSKGLVNTDTQYF
TRBJ2-7	TRBV11-2	many	.	TGTGCCAGCAGCTTAGTAGGCAGTTACTACCAGGGGTCCTACGAGCAGTACTTC	CASSLVGSYYQGSYEQYF
TRBJ2-7	TRBV20-1	few	TRBD1	TGCAGTGGCCACCGGGACAGGGTAGTCCACGAGCAGTACTTC	CSGHRDRVVHEQYF
TRBJ2-7	TRBV5-1	.	.	TGCGCCAGCAGCTTGAGGCTAGACACCCACGAGCAGTACTTC	CASSLRLDTHEQYF
TRBJ2-3	TRBV5-1	many	.	TGCGCCAGCAGCCGCGTTGGGCAGAGCACAGATACGCAGTATTTT	CASSRVGQSTDTQYF
TRBJ1-4	TRBV5-1	.	TRBD1	TGCGCCAGCAGGGGGACAGGGGGCGATGAAAAACTGTTTTTT	CASRGTGGDEKLFF
TRBJ1-1	TRBV6-5	.	.	TGTGCCAGCAGTTACGGGGGCCCCATGAACACTGAAGCTTTCTTT	CASSYGGPMNTEAFF
TRBJ2-7	TRBV5-5	many	TRBD1	TGTGCCAGCAGCGGGCAGACAGGGGCTATACGATATCAGTACTTC	CASSGQTGAIRYQYF
TRBJ1-2	TRBV6-1	.	.	TGTGCCAGCAGTGAAGAGACTGCCTCCCTTTGCGCCTTC	CASSEETASLCAF
TRBJ2-7	TRBV27	.	TRBD2	TGTGCCAGCGTCCTACGGGGACTAGCGGGACCCTACGAGCAGTACTTC	CASVLRGLAGPYEQYF
TRBJ2-3	TRBV28	many	TRBD2	TGTGCCAGCAGTTGGAAGACTAGCGGGAGTGATACGCAGTATTTT	CASSWKTSGSDTQYF
TRBJ2-5	TRBV20-1	.	.	TGCAGTGCTAGACAGGGACATGGGGAGACCCAGTACTTC	CSARQGHGETQYF
TRBJ2-3	TRBV11-2	.	.	TGTGCCAGCAGCTTAGTGTGGCGGGGATCGAGCACAGATACGCAGTATTTT	CASSLVWRGSSTDTQYF
TRBJ2-5	TRBV12-3/TRBV12-4	few	TRBD1	TGTGCCAGCAAACTCGGACAGGGTGAAGAGACCCAGTACTTC	CASKLGQGEETQYF
TRBJ2-6	TRBV19	.	.	TGTGCCAGTAGGCAGTTGGACTCTGGGGCCAACGTCCTGACTTTC	CASRQLDSGANVLTF
TRBJ2-1	TRBV5-6	.	TRBD1	TGTGCCAGCAGCGAGGGACAGTTAGCCTACAATGAGCAGTTCTTC	CASSEGQLAYNEQFF
TRBJ2-5	TRBV5-1	many	.	TGCGCCAGCAGCTTGACTCCCGGAGAGACCCAGTACTTC	CASSLTPGETQYF
TRBJ2-2	TRBV20-1	few	.	TGCAGTGCTAGGAGTTCCGCGAACACCGGGGAGCTGTTTTTT	CSARSSANTGELFF
TRBJ1-3	TRBV11-2	many	.	TGTGCCAGCAGTCTTGGACATAGGGGGGCGAGCTCTGGAAACACCATATATTTT	CASSLGHRGASSGNTIYF
TRBJ2-1	TRBV28	few	.	TGTGCCAGCAACAGGCGCCGGGATCCCAGACTATACAATGAGCAGTTCTTC	CASNRRRDPRLYNEQFF
TRBJ1-6	TRBV5-1	few	TRBD1	TGCGCCAGCAGCTTGGCTCAAGGGACAGACGCAGGGAATTCACCCCTCCACTTT	CASSLAQGTDAGNSPLHF
TRBJ2-7	TRBV29-1	many	TRBD2	TGCAGCGTCTCGGGGGGAGGCAGCTCCTACGAGCAGTACTTC	CSVSGGGSSYEQYF
TRBJ2-1	TRBV5-1	few	.	TGCGCCAGCAGCCCCCAACAAGCTAGTTCCTACAATGAGCAGTTCTTC	CASSPQQASSYNEQFF
TRBJ2-7	TRBV7-9	.	.	TGTGCCAGCAGCTTAATGGGGCAGGGCTACGAGCAGTACTTC	CASSLMGQGYEQYF
TRBJ2-1	TRBV7-9	.	.	TGTGCCAGCAGCTCGCCACCCCCAGAGCAGTTCTTC	CASSSPPPEQFF
TRBJ1-5	TRBV6-2/TRBV6-3	.	TRBD1	TGTGCCAGCAGTTATGCGGCAGGGGGCCAGCCCCAGCATTTT	CASSYAAGGQPQHF
TRBJ2-3	TRBV6-1	many	.	TGTGCCAGCAGTAAGATCAGGGGCACAGATACGCAGTATTTT	CASSKIRGTDTQYF
TRBJ1-3	TRBV10-3	many	.	TGTGCCATCAGTGAGGCAGGGCGGAAAAACACCATATATTTT	CAISEAGRKNTIYF
TRBJ2-4	TRBV5-1	many	.	TGCGCCAGCAGCTTGGCCGCGGTGGGCAAAAACATTCAGTACTTC	CASSLAAVGKNIQYF
TRBJ2-7	TRBV7-6	many	TRBD2	TGTGCCAGCAGCTTAGGCTCTAGCGGGAGAGTGTACGAGCAGTACTTC	CASSLGSSGRVYEQYF
TRBJ2-7	TRBV5-1	.	TRBD2	TGCGCCAGCAGCTGGACTAGCGGGGTCTACGAGCAGTACTTC	CASSWTSGVYEQYF
TRBJ2-4	TRBV12-3/TRBV12-4	many	.	TGTGCCAGCAGTCGCAGGAGAGCCAAAAACATTCAGTACTTC	CASSRRRAKNIQYF
TRBJ2-5	TRBV27	once	TRBD2	TGTGCCAGCAGTTCGTTAACTAGCGGCCAAGAGACCCAGTACTTC	CASSSLTSGQETQYF
TRBJ1-2	TRBV5-1	few	TRBD1	TGCGCCAGCAGCTTGGGACAGGGGGTGGCTAACTATGGCTACACCTTC	CASSLGQGVANYGYTF
TRBJ1-4	TRBV9	few	.	TGTGCCAGCAGCGGCTTTACAGGGACTAATGAAAAACTGTTTTTT	CASSGFTGTNEKLFF
TRBJ2-1	TRBV7-9	.	.	TGTGCCAGCAGCTCCCCCGTGACCCAGCGTACTGAGCAGTTCTTC	CASSSPVTQRTEQFF